This TCR beta chain was profiled in a study of cytomegalovirus exposure and HLA in healthy donors. Germline-derived CDR1 and CDR2 are LNHDA and SQIVND (reference sequence). There are 15 residues in the CDR3. V was cut by 4 bases and J by 1 base, with 13 bases left in between. TCRdb's table, derived via immunoSEQ multiplex PCR, lists solely in-frame clones and lacks some. The table includes approximately 260,000 clones, approximately 83% detected once. The V and J genes are TRBV19 and TRBJ1-1; weak D call: TRBD1 (6 bases). Material for sequencing was PBMCs. This clonotype was sampled from a woman under 30 in good health and CMV-seronegative. The CDR3 loop is CASSRAGEGNTEAFF. The CDR3 DNA reads TGTGCCAGTAGTAGGGCAGGGGAGGGGAACACTGAAGCTTTCTTT.